The sequence of this T cell receptor beta chain was determined in a study of T cell changes during pregnancy in multiple sclerosis (dated by TCRdb to the late 2010s). Some background on the complete study: In women with multiple sclerosis, the researchers looked at how the T cell repertoire shifted as pregnancy progressed.

Details on this clone: Which antigen it targets is not known. One base away there is no much larger clone; base qualities are not given.

Library preparation used the immunoSEQ multiplex PCR assay. What TCRdb holds here is the immuneACCESS table cut down to in-frame rearrangements. Part of the clones is not present; checked against another copy, under half of the missing clones reflect an unresolved V gene, and the others are unexplained. This sample comprises some 30,000 clones, 80% to 90% of them detected only once. In total, the top ten clones hold roughly 10% of the sample. V sheds 0 bases and J sheds 10 bases, leaving 19 bases between their ends. CDR1 and CDR2 were assigned from the germline V gene as ENHRY and SYGVKD. From the cysteine up to the phenylalanine, the CDR3 has a length of 16 residues. Only CDR3 DNA remains: 48 bases, in frame from the first base.

The rearranged chain carries TRBV10-3 and TRBJ1-5; confidence is insufficient to name the D gene. The sample consisted of CD8+ T cells from peripheral blood mononuclear cells, taken in the third trimester of pregnancy. This receptor was identified in a female donor with multiple sclerosis, enrolled in a pregnancy study. The nucleotide sequence is TGTGCCATCAGTGAGTCCCGGAGCCCCGGGGTAACACCCCAGCATTTT. This sequence encodes CAISESRSPGVTPQHF.